These 3 T cell receptor beta chains came from one sample sequenced in a study of blood T cell repertoires in COVID-19. Assay used: immunoSEQ multiplex PCR; TCRdb lists only in-frame clones, some missing. The table has some 43,000 clones, 75% to 90% seen once. The sample consisted of peripheral blood. All receptors derive from a man in his forties or fifties with active or convalescent COVID-19.

This chain joins TRBV19 and TRBJ1-5; 8 nucleotides align to TRBD1. In germline, CDR1 is LNHDA, CDR2 SQIVND (reference sequence). This CDR3 is built from 13 residues. V was clipped by 7 bases and J by 3 bases; unmatched bases: 2. CDR3 nucleotide sequence: TGTGCCAGTACAGGGGGCTTCAATCAGCCCCAGCATTTT. Amino acids: CASTGGFNQPQHF. Together with reference TRBV19 and TRBJ1-5, the CDR3 gives the full variable domain: DGGITQSPKYLFRKEGQNVTLSCEQNLNHDAMYWYRQDPGQGLRLIYYSQIVNDFQKGDIAEGYSVSREKKESFPLTVTSAQKNPTAFYLCASTGGFNQPQHFGDGTRLSIL.

In its sample, this clone was seen a few times. The chain links TRBV7-9 to TRBJ1-4; D unclear. The germline gives CDR1 SEHNR, CDR2 FQNEAQ (reference sequence). Trimming removed 2 bases at V and 4 bases at J, with 8 bases between. CDR3 length equals 14 residues. Here the CDR3 DNA reads TGTGCCAGCAGCTTACCCACCTATAATGAAAAACTGTTTTTT. Amino acids: CASSLPTYNEKLFF.

A single count supports this clone. This chain links TRBV5-1 with TRBJ2-7, with 7 bases fitting TRBD1. The CDR3 extends over 14 amino acids. With 4 bases clipped from V and 1 base from J, the junction kept 5 bases outside the gene matches. The germline V gene has CDR1 SGHRS and CDR2 YFSETQ. CDR3 protein: CASSADRVSYEQYF. In nucleotides, the CDR3 is TGCGCCAGCAGCGCCGACAGGGTGTCCTACGAGCAGTACTTC.